This T cell receptor beta chain was retrieved from a study of blood T cell repertoires in COVID-19. About the study: Acute and convalescent COVID-19 specimens originated in the United States, Italy and Spain. Sample material is recorded as cDNA or gDNA derived from T cells, B-cell-depleted T cells, or PBMCs.

The CDR3 is 14 amino acids. From germline, CDR1 is LNHDA and CDR2 SQIVND (reference sequence). V was clipped by 5 bases and J by 2 bases; unmatched bases: 5. Method: immunoSEQ multiplex PCR; TCRdb's copy keeps in-frame clones and lacks some. The repertoire holds over 150,000 clones, approximately 91% seen once, with approximately 1.1% in the top ten. V usage is TRBV19 and J usage is TRBJ1-2, with 7 positions matching TRBD1. Sequences were obtained from peripheral blood. This clonotype was obtained from a man younger than 45 with acute or convalescent COVID-19. DNA of the CDR3: TGTGCCAGTAGTGTACAGGGGAGCAACTATGGCTACACCTTC. This gives the protein CASSVQGSNYGYTF. Looking up the rest from reference TRBV19 and TRBJ1-2 gives the full variable domain: DGGITQSPKYLFRKEGQNVTLSCEQNLNHDAMYWYRQDPGQGLRLIYYSQIVNDFQKGDIAEGYSVSREKKESFPLTVTSAQKNPTAFYLCASSVQGSNYGYTFGSGTRLTVV.